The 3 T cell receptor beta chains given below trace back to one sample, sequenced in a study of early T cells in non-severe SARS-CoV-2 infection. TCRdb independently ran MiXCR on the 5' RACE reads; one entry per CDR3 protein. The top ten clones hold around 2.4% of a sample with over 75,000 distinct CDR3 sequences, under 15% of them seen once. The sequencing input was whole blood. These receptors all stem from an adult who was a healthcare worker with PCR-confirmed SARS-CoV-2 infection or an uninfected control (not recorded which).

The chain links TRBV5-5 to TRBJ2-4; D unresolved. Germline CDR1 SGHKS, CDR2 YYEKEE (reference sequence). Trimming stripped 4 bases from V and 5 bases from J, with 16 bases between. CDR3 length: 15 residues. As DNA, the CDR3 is TGTGCCAGCAGCACCCAACTGATGCTGGAAAACATTCAGTACTTC. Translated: CASSTQLMLENIQYF.

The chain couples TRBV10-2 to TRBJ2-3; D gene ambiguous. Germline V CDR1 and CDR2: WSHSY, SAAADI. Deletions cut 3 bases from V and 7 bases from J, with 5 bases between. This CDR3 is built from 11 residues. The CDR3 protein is CASSEGYTQYF. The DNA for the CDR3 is TGCGCCAGCAGTGAAGGCTATACGCAGTATTTT.

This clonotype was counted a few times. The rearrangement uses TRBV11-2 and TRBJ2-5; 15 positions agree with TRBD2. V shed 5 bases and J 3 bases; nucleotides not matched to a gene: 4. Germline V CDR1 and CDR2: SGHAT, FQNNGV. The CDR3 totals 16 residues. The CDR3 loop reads CASSSGLAGGEETQYF. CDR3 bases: TGTGCCAGCAGCAGCGGACTAGCGGGGGGGGAAGAGACCCAGTACTTC.